The 10 T cell receptor beta chains presented below share a single source sample, sequenced in a study of blood T cell repertoires in COVID-19. Sequencing used immunoSEQ multiplex PCR; TCRdb keeps in-frame clones, though not all of them. The table shows about 99,000 clones, with approximately 84% occurring only once. Sequenced sample: peripheral blood. These receptors originate from a human donor in a cohort sampled during active COVID-19.

The chain employs TRBV2 and TRBJ1-1, with TRBD1 matching over 8 bases. CDR3 length equals 14 residues. CDR1 SNHLY and CDR2 FYNNEI come from the germline V gene. V shed 6 bases, J shed 5 bases, and the junction held 8 bases outside the gene matches. The CDR3 bases are TGTGCCAGCAGGGATCAGGGGGCTGGGACTGAAGCTTTCTTT. Encoded protein: CASRDQGAGTEAFF.

Notes on this clone: At the DNA level, this CDR3 is encoded by other sequences in the same sample as well. The chain joins TRBV5-1 to TRBJ1-2; 9 positions agree with TRBD1. CDR3 size: 14 residues. V dropped 2 bases and J dropped 5; count of bases not matched to a gene: 4. Germline CDR1 and CDR2: SGHRS and YFSETQ. DNA of the CDR3: TGCGCCAGCAGCTTAGGGGACAGGGCTTATGGCTACACCTTC. Translation: CASSLGDRAYGYTF.

The V call is TRBV10-3, the J call TRBJ1-2, with 8 nucleotides matching TRBD1. The CDR3 is 14 amino acids. V was pared by 0 bases and J by 6 bases, with 3 bases of the junction left unmatched. The germline V gene has CDR1 ENHRY and CDR2 SYGVKD. CDR3 in DNA: TGTGCCATCAGTGAGTCCTCGGACAGGGATGGCTACACCTTC. It specifies CAISESSDRDGYTF.

The CDR3 nucleotides are TGTGCCAGCTCACCACGCGAGGACGAGCAGTACTTC. Amino acid sequence: CASSPREDEQYF. The chain uses TRBV18 and TRBJ2-7; no clear D. V lost 1 base, J lost 5 bases, and 6 bases lay in between. Germline V gives CDR1 KGHSH, CDR2 LQKENI. This CDR3 contains 12 residues.

The chain employs TRBV5-1 and TRBJ1-1; D is perhaps TRBD1 (5 bases). This CDR3 contains 15 residues. V lost 0 bases, J lost 1 base, and 10 bases lay in between. Germline loops: CDR1 SGHRS, CDR2 YFSETQ. CDR3 region: CASSLVLGGNTEAFF. The CDR3, as DNA: TGCGCCAGCAGCTTGGTATTGGGGGGGAACACTGAAGCTTTCTTT.

The table lists this clone with a count of one. This chain joins TRBV30 and TRBJ1-3; D might be TRBD1 (6 bases). There are 14 residues in the CDR3. V gave up 1 base and J gave up 4 bases, with 11 bases separating them. Germline assignment: CDR1 GTSNPN and CDR2 SVGIG (reference sequence). In DNA, the CDR3 is TGTGCCTGGAGTGAAGGGGGTAGGGGAAACACCATATATTTT. Translating it yields CAWSEGGRGNTIYF.

The sample holds one count of this clone. The chain carries TRBV6-4 and TRBJ2-5, with D possibly being TRBD1 (6 bases). Trimming removed 3 bases at V and 7 bases at J, with 12 bases between. Germline V lookup: CDR1 MRHNA, CDR2 SNTAGT. This CDR3 has 13 amino acids. CDR3: CASSESRGGTQYF. CDR3 DNA sequence: TGTGCCAGCAGTGAGTCTAGAGGGGGGACCCAGTACTTC.

This clone was observed a single time. V gene TRBV6-5 combines with J gene TRBJ1-2; 10 positions match TRBD1. J was trimmed by 3 bases and V by 11 bases; bases with no gene match: 3. The germline V gene has CDR1 MNHEY and CDR2 SVGAGI. CDR3 length equals 12 residues. The CDR3 here is CAGQGEDYGYTF. Here the CDR3 DNA reads TGTGCCGGACAGGGGGAAGACTATGGCTACACCTTC.

The chain carries TRBV6-2 or TRBV6-3 and TRBJ1-5; D perhaps matches TRBD1 (5 bases). This CDR3 is built from 18 residues. Germline values: CDR1 MNHEY, CDR2 SVGEGT. V lost 4 bases to trimming and J lost 3 bases, with 22 bases between them. The CDR3 loop is CASSLPVRQYVHNQPQHF. The CDR3 coding sequence is TGTGCCAGCAGTTTACCGGTAAGACAGTACGTACACAATCAGCCCCAGCATTTT.

The chain uses TRBV5-1 and TRBJ2-5, with D perhaps matching TRBD2 (5 bases). The V gene lost 4 bases and the J gene lost 4 bases, with 20 bases spanning the gap. CDR3 length: 16 amino acids. CDR1 and CDR2 (germline): SGHRS, YFSETQ. CDR3 nucleotides: TGCGCCAGCAGCCGGACCCCTCGGGGAGTGGGAGAGACCCAGTACTTC. It specifies CASSRTPRGVGETQYF.